The rows below give T cell receptor beta chains drawn from one sample of a study of blood T cell repertoires in COVID-19. Profiling relied on immunoSEQ multiplex PCR, and the TCRdb table lists in-frame clones only, not all of them. The sample holds around 80,000 clones, over 80% seen once. Source material: peripheral blood. Every receptor here comes from a middle-aged man with COVID-19, enrolled during active disease. Each CDR3 is given with its conserved first and last residue. D genes are given only for firm matches. Some rows have no size entry. The others give once, few or many, or a class for an expanded clone.

.	TRBD2	TRBV6-5	TRBJ2-1	15	TGTGCCAGCGGAGGTGGGACTAGCAGTAGCAATGAGCAGTTCTTC	CASGGGTSSSNEQFF
.	TRBD1	TRBV2	TRBJ1-4	14	TGTGCCAGCAGTGCTGACAGGGGCGGGGTAAAACTGTTTTTT	CASSADRGGVKLFF
few	TRBD1	TRBV4-1	TRBJ2-5	15	TGCGCCAGCAGCCTGGTGGGGACAGGGCAAGAGACCCAGTACTTC	CASSLVGTGQETQYF
.	TRBD1	TRBV29-1	TRBJ2-7	12	TGCAGCGTTATACGGACAGGCGAAGAGCAGTACTTC	CSVIRTGEEQYF
.	TRBD2	TRBV3-1/TRBV3-2	TRBJ2-2	16	TGTGCCAGCAGCCAGGAAGGACTAGCGGATACCGGGGAGCTGTTTTTT	CASSQEGLADTGELFF
once	TRBD2	TRBV5-6	TRBJ2-3	17	TGTGCCAGCAGCTTGGGATGGGGTAGCGGGAGCACAGATACGCAGTATTTT	CASSLGWGSGSTDTQYF
few	.	TRBV7-3	TRBJ1-1	13	TGTGCCAGCAGCTTGGACATGAACACTGAAGCTTTCTTT	CASSLDMNTEAFF
.	TRBD1	TRBV5-1	TRBJ2-3	14	TGCGCCAGCAGCTTACAGGGGGCACCAGATACGCAGTATTTT	CASSLQGAPDTQYF
.	.	TRBV7-2	TRBJ2-2	13	TGTGCCAGCAGCTTAGTGAGCACCGGGGAGCTGTTTTTT	CASSLVSTGELFF
.	.	TRBV2	TRBJ1-2	14	TGTGCCAGCAGTGGGAGAGCGCCCAACTATGGCTACACCTTC	CASSGRAPNYGYTF
few	TRBD1	TRBV5-1	TRBJ1-1	14	TGCGCCAGCAGCTTCGGACAGGGTAGTACTGAAGCTTTCTTT	CASSFGQGSTEAFF
few	.	TRBV18	TRBJ2-5	13	TGTGCCAGCTCACCACCCAGGGGAGAGACCCAGTACTTC	CASSPPRGETQYF
.	.	TRBV10-3	TRBJ1-6	15	TGTGCCATCAGTGAGGCTCGGGGGGACAATTCACCCCTCCACTTT	CAISEARGDNSPLHF
.	.	TRBV5-1	TRBJ2-3	14	TGCGCCAGCAGGCAGGGCCAGAGCACAGATACGCAGTATTTT	CASRQGQSTDTQYF
medium-sized	.	TRBV2	TRBJ1-5	15	TGTGCCAGCAGGGGAATCCAGGGTAAGGACCAGCCCCAGCATTTT	CASRGIQGKDQPQHF
once	.	TRBV2	TRBJ1-5	13	TGTGCCAGCACAGGTGCCCAGGATCAGCCCCAGCATTTT	CASTGAQDQPQHF
.	TRBD1	TRBV5-1	TRBJ2-1	16	TGCGCCAGCAGCCGGGACAGGAGACACTCCTACAATGAGCAGTTCTTC	CASSRDRRHSYNEQFF
.	TRBD2	TRBV14	TRBJ2-1	16	TGTGCCAGCAGCCATCTAGCGGAGAGCTCCTACAATGAGCAGTTCTTC	CASSHLAESSYNEQFF